This note documents a single TCR beta chain sequence. Amplification yielded TCR beta CDR3 regions, with RNA transcripts as the source. The HTBI set primed first-round TCR CDR3 RT-PCR. TCRdb called the multiplex PCR reads again in MiXCR, with one record for every CDR3 protein. The sample has a few hundred thousand distinct CDR3 sequences; roughly an eighth are singletons. The sample is drawn from a study of T cells in Graves' hyperthyroidism and ophthalmopathy. Study as a whole: Staff took peripheral blood when the initial diagnosis was made, before any treatment began.

Patients aged 18 to 65 had newly diagnosed hyperthyroidism lasting under 2 months. Exclusion followed for patients with uncontrolled infection, other autoimmune disease, pregnancy or lactation. The germline V gene encodes CDR1 LGHNT and CDR2 FRNRAP. After removal of 6 bases from V and 0 bases from J, the junction contained 1 base not matched to a gene. This CDR3 is 13 amino acids long. This chain links TRBV12-5 with TRBJ1-1; 7 bases agree with TRBD1. The specimen was blood. This TCR came from a woman between 18 and 30 years old with Graves' hyperthyroidism. Here the CDR3 reads CASGTGVNTEAFF. The CDR3 DNA reads TGTGCTAGTGGCACAGGGGTGAACACTGAAGCTTTCTTT.